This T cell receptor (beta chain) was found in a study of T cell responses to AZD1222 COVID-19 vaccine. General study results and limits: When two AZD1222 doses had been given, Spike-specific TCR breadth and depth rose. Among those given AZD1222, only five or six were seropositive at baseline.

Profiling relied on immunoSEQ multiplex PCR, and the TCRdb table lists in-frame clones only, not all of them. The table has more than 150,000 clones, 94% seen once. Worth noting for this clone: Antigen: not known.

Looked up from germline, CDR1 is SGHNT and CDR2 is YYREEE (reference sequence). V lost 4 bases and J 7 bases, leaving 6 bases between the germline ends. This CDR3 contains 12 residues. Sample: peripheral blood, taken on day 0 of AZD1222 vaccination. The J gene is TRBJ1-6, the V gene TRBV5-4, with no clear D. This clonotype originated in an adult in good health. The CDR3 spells CASSQANSPLHF. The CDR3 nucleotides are TGTGCCAGCAGCCAAGCCAATTCACCCCTCCACTTT.